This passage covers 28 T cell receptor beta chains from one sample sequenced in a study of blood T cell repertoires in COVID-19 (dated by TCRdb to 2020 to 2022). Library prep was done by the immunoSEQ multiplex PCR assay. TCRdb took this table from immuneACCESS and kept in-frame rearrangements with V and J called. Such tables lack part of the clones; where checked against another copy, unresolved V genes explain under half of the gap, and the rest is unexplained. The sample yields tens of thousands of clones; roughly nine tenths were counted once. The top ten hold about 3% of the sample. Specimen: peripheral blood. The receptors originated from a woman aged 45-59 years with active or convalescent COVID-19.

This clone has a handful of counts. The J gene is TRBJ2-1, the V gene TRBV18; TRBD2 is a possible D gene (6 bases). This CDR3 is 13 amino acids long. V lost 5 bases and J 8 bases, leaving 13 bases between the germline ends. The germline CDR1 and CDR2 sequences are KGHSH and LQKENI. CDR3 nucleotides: TGTGCCAGCTCAGTTACTAGCTCCCATGAGCAGTTCTTC. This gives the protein CASSVTSSHEQFF.

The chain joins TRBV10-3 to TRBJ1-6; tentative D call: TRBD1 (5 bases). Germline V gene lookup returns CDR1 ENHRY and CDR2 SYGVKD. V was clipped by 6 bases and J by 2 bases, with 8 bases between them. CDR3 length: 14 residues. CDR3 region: CAIRGGTYNSPLHF. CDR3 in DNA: TGTGCCATCAGGGGGGGGACCTATAATTCACCCCTCCACTTT.

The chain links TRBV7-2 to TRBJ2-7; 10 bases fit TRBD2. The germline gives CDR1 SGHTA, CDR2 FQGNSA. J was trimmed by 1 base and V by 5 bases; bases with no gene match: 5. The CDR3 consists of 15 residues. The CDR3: CASSLSGGQSYEQYF. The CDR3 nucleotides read TGTGCCAGCAGCCTTAGCGGGGGGCAATCCTACGAGCAGTACTTC.

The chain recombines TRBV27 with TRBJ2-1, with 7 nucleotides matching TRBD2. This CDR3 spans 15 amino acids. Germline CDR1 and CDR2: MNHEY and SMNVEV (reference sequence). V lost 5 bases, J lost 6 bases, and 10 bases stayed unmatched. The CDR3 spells CASSPSGSGGNEQFF. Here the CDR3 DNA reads TGTGCCAGCAGTCCGTCTGGTTCGGGGGGCAATGAGCAGTTCTTC.

The CDR3 is CASSPGQGRYEQYF. The CDR3 nucleotides are TGTGCCAGCAGCCCCGGACAGGGGCGCTACGAGCAGTACTTC. This chain joins TRBV5-4 and TRBJ2-7; 9 positions match TRBD1. V was pared by 4 bases and J by 3 bases, with 5 bases of the junction left unmatched. The CDR3 covers 14 residues. Germline values: CDR1 SGHNT, CDR2 YYREEE (reference sequence).

CDR3 protein: CASSFRSRHQETQYF. For the CDR3, the DNA is TGTGCCAGCAGTTTTCGGTCCAGGCACCAAGAGACCCAGTACTTC. This chain joins TRBV28 and TRBJ2-5; D is ambiguous. The germline V gene has CDR1 MDHEN and CDR2 SYDVKM. V was pared by 3 bases and J by 0 bases, with 11 bases between. This CDR3 is 15 amino acids long.

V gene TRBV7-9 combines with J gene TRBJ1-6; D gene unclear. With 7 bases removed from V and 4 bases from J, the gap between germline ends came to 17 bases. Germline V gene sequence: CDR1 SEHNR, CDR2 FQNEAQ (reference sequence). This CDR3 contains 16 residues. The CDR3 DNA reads TGTGCCAGCACCCAAGCGGGCAGTAGATATAATTCACCCCTCCACTTT. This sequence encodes CASTQAGSRYNSPLHF.

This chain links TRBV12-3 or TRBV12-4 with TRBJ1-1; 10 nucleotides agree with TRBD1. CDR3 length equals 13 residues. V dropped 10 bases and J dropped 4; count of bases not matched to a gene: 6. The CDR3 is CAIDRGPGTEAFF. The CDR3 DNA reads TGTGCCATCGACAGGGGGCCTGGCACTGAAGCTTTCTTT.

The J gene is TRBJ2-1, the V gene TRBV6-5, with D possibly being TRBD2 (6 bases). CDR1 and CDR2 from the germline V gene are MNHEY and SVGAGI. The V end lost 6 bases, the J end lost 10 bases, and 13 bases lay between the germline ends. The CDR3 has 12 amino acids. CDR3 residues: CASRPGAGEQFF. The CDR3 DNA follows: TGTGCCAGCAGACCCGGGGCGGGGGAGCAGTTCTTC.

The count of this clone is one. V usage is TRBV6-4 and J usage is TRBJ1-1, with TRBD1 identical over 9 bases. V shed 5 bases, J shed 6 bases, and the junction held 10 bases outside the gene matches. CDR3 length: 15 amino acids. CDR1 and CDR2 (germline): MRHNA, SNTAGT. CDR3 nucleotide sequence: TGTGCCAGCAGTCGTGAGGGACAGGGAGTATCTGAAGCTTTCTTT. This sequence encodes CASSREGQGVSEAFF.

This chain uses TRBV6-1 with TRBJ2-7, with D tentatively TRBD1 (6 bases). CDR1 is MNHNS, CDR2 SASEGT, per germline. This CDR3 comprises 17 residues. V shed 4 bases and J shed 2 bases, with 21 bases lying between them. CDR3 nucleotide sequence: TGTGCCAGCAGTGCGTCGACCGGGACATGGATCACCTACGAGCAGTACTTC. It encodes CASSASTGTWITYEQYF.

CDR3 sequence reads: CASSLNGTGVTPQHF. The CDR3 nucleotides are TGTGCCAGCAGCTTAAACGGGACAGGTGTTACGCCCCAGCATTTT. The chain carries TRBV5-4 and TRBJ1-5; 8 nucleotides agree with TRBD1. Germline-derived CDR1 and CDR2 are SGHNT and YYREEE (reference sequence). Trimming took 2 bases from V and 9 from J; bases not matched to a gene: 10. The CDR3 is made up of 15 amino acids.

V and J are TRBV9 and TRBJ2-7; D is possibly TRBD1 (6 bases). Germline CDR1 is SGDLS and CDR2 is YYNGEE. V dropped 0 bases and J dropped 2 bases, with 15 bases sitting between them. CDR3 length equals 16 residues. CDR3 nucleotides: TGTGCCAGCAGCGTAGCTATGGGGCAGGGGACCTACGAGCAGTACTTC. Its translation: CASSVAMGQGTYEQYF.

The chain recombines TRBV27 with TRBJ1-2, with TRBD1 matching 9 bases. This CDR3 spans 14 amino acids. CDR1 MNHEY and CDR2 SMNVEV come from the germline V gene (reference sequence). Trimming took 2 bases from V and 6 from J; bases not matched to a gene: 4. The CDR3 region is CASSLRTGVHGYTF. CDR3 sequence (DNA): TGTGCCAGCAGTTTACGGACAGGGGTCCATGGCTACACCTTC.

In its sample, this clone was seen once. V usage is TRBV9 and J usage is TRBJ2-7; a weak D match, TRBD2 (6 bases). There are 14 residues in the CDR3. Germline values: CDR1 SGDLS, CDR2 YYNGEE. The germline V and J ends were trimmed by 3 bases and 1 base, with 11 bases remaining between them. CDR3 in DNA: TGTGCCAGCAGCGCGCACGGGGGATCCTACGAGCAGTACTTC. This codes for CASSAHGGSYEQYF.

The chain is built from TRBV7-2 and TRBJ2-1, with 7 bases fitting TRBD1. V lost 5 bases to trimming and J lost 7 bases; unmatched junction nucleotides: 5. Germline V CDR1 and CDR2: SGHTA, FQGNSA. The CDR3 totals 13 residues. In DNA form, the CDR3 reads TGTGCCAGCAGCGACAGGGTAGGGAATGAGCAGTTCTTC. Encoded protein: CASSDRVGNEQFF.

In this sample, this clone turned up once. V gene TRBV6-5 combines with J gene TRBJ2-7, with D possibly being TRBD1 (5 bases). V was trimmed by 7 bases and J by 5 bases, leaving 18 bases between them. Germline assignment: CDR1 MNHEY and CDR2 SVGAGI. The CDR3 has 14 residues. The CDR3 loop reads CASNRQGAWDEQYF. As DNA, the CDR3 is TGTGCCAGCAATAGGCAGGGCGCCTGGGACGAGCAGTACTTC.

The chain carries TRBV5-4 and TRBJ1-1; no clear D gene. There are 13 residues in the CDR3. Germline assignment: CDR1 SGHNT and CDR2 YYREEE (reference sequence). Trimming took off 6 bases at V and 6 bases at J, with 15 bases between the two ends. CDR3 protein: CASTLVGSAEAFF. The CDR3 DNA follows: TGTGCCAGCACCCTGGTGGGGAGCGCTGAAGCTTTCTTT.

The CDR3 is CASSLDRGLANEKLFF. For the CDR3, the DNA is TGTGCCAGCAGTTTAGACAGGGGGCTGGCTAATGAAAAACTGTTTTTT. The V gene is TRBV27, the J gene TRBJ1-4, with 10 bases that match TRBD1. Germline loops: CDR1 MNHEY, CDR2 SMNVEV (reference sequence). With V trimmed by 2 bases and J by 3 bases, 3 bases remained unmatched. The CDR3 extends over 16 amino acids.

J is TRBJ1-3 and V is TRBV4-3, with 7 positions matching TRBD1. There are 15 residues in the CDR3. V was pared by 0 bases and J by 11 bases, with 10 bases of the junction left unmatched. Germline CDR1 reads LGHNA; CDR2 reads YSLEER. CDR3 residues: CASSQEVGGGLAIYF. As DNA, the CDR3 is TGCGCCAGCAGCCAAGAAGTTGGAGGGGGCCTCGCCATATATTTT.

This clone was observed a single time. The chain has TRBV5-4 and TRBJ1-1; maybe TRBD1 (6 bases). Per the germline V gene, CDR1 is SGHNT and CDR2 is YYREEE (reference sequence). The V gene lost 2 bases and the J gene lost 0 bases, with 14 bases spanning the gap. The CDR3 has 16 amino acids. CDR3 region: CASSLKQDSLNTEAFF. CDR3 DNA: TGTGCCAGCAGCTTAAAACAGGACAGCCTGAACACTGAAGCTTTCTTT.

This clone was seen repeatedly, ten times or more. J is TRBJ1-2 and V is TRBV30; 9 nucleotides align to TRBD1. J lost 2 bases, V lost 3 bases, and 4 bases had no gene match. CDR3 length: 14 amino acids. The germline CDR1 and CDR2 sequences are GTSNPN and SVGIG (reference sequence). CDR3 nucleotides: TGTGCCTGGAGGGGGACAGGGCCAAACTATGGCTACACCTTC. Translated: CAWRGTGPNYGYTF.

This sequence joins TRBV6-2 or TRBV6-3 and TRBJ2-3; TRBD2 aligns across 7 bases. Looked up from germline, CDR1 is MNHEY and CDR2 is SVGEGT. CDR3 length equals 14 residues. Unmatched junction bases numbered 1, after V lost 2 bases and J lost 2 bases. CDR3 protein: CASSYLADTDTQYF. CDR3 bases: TGTGCCAGCAGTTACCTAGCGGACACAGATACGCAGTATTTT.

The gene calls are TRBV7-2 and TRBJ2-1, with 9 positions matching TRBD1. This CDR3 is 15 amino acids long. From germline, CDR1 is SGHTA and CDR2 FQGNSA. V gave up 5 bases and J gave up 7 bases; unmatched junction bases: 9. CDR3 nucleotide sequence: TGTGCCAGCAGCCTAGGACAGGGGTTCGGGAATGAGCAGTTCTTC. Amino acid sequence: CASSLGQGFGNEQFF.

CDR3 protein: CASHQGTGAYTDTQYF. The CDR3 DNA reads TGTGCCAGCCATCAAGGGACAGGGGCGTACACAGATACGCAGTATTTT. This sequence joins TRBV2 and TRBJ2-3, with 10 bases aligning to TRBD1. The V gene end was trimmed by 8 bases and the J gene end by 2 bases; junction bases not matched to a gene: 10. Germline V CDR1 and CDR2: SNHLY, FYNNEI. There are 16 residues in the CDR3.

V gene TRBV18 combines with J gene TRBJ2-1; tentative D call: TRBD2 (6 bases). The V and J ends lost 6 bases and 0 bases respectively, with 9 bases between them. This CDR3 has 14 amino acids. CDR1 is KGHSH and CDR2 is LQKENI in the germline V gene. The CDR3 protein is CASSRGSSYNEQFF. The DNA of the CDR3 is TGTGCCAGCTCGCGGGGCAGCTCCTACAATGAGCAGTTCTTC.

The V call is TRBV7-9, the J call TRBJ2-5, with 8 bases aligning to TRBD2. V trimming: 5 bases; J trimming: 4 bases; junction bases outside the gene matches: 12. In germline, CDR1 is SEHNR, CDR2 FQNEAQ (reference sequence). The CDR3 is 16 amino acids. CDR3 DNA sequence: TGTGCCAGCAGCCAGACCGGGACTAGGACTATAGAGACCCAGTACTTC. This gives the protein CASSQTGTRTIETQYF. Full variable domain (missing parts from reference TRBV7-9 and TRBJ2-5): DTGVSQNPRHKITKRGQNVTFRCDPISEHNRLYWYRQTLGQGPEFLTYFQNEAQLEKSRLLSDRFSAERPKGSFSTLEIQRTEQGDSAMYLCASSQTGTRTIETQYFGPGTRLLVL.

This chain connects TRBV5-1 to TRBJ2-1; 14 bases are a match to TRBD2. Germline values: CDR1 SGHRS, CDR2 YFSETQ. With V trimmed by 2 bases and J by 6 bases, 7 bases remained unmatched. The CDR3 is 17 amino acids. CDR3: CASSFLKTSGGANEQFF. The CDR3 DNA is TGCGCCAGCAGCTTTTTGAAGACTAGCGGGGGGGCCAATGAGCAGTTCTTC.